The rows below give T cell receptor beta chains drawn from one sample of a study of blood T cell repertoires in COVID-19. Clones were read by immunoSEQ multiplex PCR, and TCRdb kept only the in-frame ones, dropping some. This table has about 440,000 clones, approximately 90% appearing once. The sample consisted of peripheral blood. The receptors stem from a woman aged 25 to 39 with acute or convalescent COVID-19. The CDR3 runs from the conserved cysteine through the conserved F or W. The D gene is left open where the match is weak. Size values are once, few and many counts, or a class for expanded clones, and some rows have none.

V	J	D	size	DNA	CDR3
TRBV5-1	TRBJ2-5	TRBD1	-	TGCGCCAGCAGCCGGGACAGGGGGTACGAGACCCAGTACTTC	CASSRDRGYETQYF
TRBV28	TRBJ1-5	-	few	TGTGCCAGCAGTCTACAGGGTTTTTATCAGCCCCAGCATTTT	CASSLQGFYQPQHF
TRBV11-1	TRBJ1-1	-	-	TGTGCCAGCAGCTTTCAGTGGGCGAACACTGAAGCTTTCTTT	CASSFQWANTEAFF
TRBV5-1	TRBJ2-1	TRBD1	-	TGCGCCAGCAGCTCGACAGGGTTCTACAATGAGCAGTTCTTC	CASSSTGFYNEQFF
TRBV5-1	TRBJ2-3	TRBD1	-	TGCGCCAGCAGCCGCGGACAGGGCACAGATACGCAGTATTTT	CASSRGQGTDTQYF
TRBV19	TRBJ2-2	TRBD1	-	TGTGCCAGTGAATCCGGGACAGGGAGGGCCGGGGAGCTGTTTTTT	CASESGTGRAGELFF
TRBV30	TRBJ2-5	TRBD1	-	TGTGCCTGGAGTCGGGACAGGGGATGGGAGACCCAGTACTTC	CAWSRDRGWETQYF
TRBV5-6	TRBJ1-1	-	-	TGTGCCAGCAGCCCGGGAGACGGCATGAACACTGAAGCTTTCTTT	CASSPGDGMNTEAFF
TRBV5-1	TRBJ2-4	-	-	TGCGCCAGCAGCTTGGAGGGGGTCGGCAGTCCGTTAGCCAAAAACATTCAGTACTTC	CASSLEGVGSPLAKNIQYF
TRBV24-1	TRBJ2-5	-	-	TGTGCCACCAGTGATACCTCGACAGCCCAAGAGACCCAGTACTTC	CATSDTSTAQETQYF
TRBV19	TRBJ2-5	TRBD1	-	TGTGCCAGTAGTATAGTAGACAGGGAAGGGGCCCAGTACTTC	CASSIVDREGAQYF
TRBV27	TRBJ2-2	-	-	TGTGCCAGCACCAGGGTTTCTGTGAACACCGGGGAGCTGTTTTTT	CASTRVSVNTGELFF
TRBV6-2/TRBV6-3	TRBJ1-2	TRBD1	-	TGTGCCAGCAGTTACTCGTCACTGGGACAGGGGCTCCATGGCTACACCTTC	CASSYSSLGQGLHGYTF
TRBV5-1	TRBJ1-1	-	-	TGCGCCAGCAGCTTGGTTCAGGGCGGATCTGAAGCTTTCTTT	CASSLVQGGSEAFF
TRBV12-3/TRBV12-4	TRBJ2-2	-	-	TGTGCCAGCAGCACCCAACTAGTCGGGGAGCTGTTTTTT	CASSTQLVGELFF
TRBV7-3	TRBJ2-7	-	-	TGTGCCAGCAGCCCCCGAGGTCCGCGGGGTTCCTACGAGCAGTACTTC	CASSPRGPRGSYEQYF
TRBV28	TRBJ1-5	TRBD1	-	TGTGCCAGCGAGGGACAGGGTATAGGGAATCAGCCCCAGCATTTT	CASEGQGIGNQPQHF
TRBV2	TRBJ1-1	TRBD1	-	TGTGCCAGCGGGGTGGACAGGGGGAACACTGAAGCTTTCTTT	CASGVDRGNTEAFF
TRBV3-1/TRBV3-2	TRBJ1-5	-	once	TGTGCCAGCAGCGCTACAGGGTTTAGCAATCAGCCCCAGCATTTT	CASSATGFSNQPQHF
TRBV11-2	TRBJ1-4	TRBD1	once	TGTGCCAGCAGCCCGCGCCGTCCCGGGACAGGGTTAGTGGAAAAACTGTTTTTT	CASSPRRPGTGLVEKLFF
TRBV7-8	TRBJ2-1	TRBD2	-	TGTGCCAGCAGCTCGACTAGCGGGGGGGACAATGAGCAGTTCTTC	CASSSTSGGDNEQFF
TRBV13	TRBJ2-3	TRBD2	once	TGTGCCAGCAGCCCACGCGGCGGGGGGGCATCAGATACGCAGTATTTT	CASSPRGGGASDTQYF
TRBV24-1	TRBJ1-6	-	few	TGTGCCACCAGTGAAACCACTCCCGGGGATCAGAGCTCCTATAATTCACCCCTCCACTTT	CATSETTPGDQSSYNSPLHF
TRBV27	TRBJ1-1	-	-	TGTGCCAGCAGTTTAAAGGGGTCGATTGAAGCTTTCTTT	CASSLKGSIEAFF